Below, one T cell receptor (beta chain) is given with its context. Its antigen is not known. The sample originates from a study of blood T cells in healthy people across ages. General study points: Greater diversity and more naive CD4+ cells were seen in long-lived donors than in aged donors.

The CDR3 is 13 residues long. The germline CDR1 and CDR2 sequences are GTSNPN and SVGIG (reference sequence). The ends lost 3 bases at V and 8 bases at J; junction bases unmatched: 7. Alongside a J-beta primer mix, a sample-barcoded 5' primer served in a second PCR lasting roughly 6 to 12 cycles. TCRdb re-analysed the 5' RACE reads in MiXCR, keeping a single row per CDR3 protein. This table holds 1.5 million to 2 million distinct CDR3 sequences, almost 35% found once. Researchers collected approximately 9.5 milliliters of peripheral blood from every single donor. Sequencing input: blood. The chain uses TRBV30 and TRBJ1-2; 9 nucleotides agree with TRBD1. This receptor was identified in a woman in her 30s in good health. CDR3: CAWRGTGGAGYTF. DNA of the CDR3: TGTGCCTGGAGGGGCACAGGGGGCGCAGGCTACACCTTC.